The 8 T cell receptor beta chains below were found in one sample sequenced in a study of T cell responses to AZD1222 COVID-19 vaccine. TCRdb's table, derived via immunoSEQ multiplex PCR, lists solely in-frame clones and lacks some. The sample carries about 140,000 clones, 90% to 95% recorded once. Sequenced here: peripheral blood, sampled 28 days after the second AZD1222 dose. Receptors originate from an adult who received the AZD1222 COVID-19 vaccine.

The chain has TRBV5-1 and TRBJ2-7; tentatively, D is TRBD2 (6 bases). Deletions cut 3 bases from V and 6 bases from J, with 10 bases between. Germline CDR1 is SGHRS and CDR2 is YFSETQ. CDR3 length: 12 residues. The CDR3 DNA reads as TGCGCCAGCAGCTGGGACTTCCGCGAGCAGTACTTC. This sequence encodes CASSWDFREQYF.

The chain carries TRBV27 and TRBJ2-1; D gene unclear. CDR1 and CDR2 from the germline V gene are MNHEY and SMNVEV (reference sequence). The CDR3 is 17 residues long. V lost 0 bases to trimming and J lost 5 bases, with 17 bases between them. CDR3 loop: CASSLSMGIETNNEQFF. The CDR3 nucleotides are TGTGCCAGCAGTTTATCGATGGGGATCGAAACAAACAATGAGCAGTTCTTC.

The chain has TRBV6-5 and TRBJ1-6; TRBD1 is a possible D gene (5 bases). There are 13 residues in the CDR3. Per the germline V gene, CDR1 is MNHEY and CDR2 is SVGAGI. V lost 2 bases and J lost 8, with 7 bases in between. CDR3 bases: TGTGCCAGCAGTTACGGGGGAGATTCACCCCTCCACTTT. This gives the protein CASSYGGDSPLHF.

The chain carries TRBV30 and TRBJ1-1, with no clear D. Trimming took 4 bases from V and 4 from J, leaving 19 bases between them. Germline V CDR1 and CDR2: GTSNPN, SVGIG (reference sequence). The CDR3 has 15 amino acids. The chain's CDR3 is CAWNRELRYSTEAFF. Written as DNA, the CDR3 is TGTGCCTGGAATCGGGAACTTAGATATAGCACTGAAGCTTTCTTT.

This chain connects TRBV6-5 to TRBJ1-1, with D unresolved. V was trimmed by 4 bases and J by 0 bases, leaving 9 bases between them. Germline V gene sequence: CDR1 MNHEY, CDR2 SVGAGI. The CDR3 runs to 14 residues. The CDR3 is CASSWGTMNTEAFF. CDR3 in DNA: TGTGCCAGCAGTTGGGGTACTATGAACACTGAAGCTTTCTTT.

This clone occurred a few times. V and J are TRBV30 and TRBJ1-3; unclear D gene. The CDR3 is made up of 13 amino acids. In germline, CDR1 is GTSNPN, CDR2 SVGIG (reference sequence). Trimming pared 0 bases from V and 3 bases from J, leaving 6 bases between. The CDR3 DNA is TGTGCCTGGAGTGTCACCAGTGGAAACACCATATATTTT. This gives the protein CAWSVTSGNTIYF.

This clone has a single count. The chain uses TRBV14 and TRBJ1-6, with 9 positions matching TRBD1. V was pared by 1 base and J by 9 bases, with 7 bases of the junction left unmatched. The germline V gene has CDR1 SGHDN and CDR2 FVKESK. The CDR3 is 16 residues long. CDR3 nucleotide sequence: TGTGCCAGCAGCCAAGCCGGGACAGGGTTAAGTTCACCCCTCCACTTT. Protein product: CASSQAGTGLSSPLHF.

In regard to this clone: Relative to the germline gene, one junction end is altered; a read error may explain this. CDR3: CASSLLTTQADAFF. The DNA of the CDR3 is TGTGCCAGCAGTTTATTAACAACCCAAGCTGACGCTTTCTTT. The chain couples TRBV28 to TRBJ1-1; D is undetermined. The CDR3 is made up of 14 amino acids. The germline V gene encodes CDR1 MDHEN and CDR2 SYDVKM.